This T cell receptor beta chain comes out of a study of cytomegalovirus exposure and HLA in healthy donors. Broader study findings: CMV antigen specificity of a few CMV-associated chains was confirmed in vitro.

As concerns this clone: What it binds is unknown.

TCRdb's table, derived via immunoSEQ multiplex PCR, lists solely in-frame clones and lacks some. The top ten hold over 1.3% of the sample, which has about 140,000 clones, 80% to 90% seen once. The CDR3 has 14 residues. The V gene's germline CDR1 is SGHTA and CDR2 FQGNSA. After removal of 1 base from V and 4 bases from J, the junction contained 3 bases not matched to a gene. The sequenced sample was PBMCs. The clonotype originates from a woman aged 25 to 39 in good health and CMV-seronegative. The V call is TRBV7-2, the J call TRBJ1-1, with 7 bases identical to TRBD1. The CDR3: CASSLGDRATEAFF. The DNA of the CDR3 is TGTGCCAGCAGCTTAGGCGACAGGGCCACTGAAGCTTTCTTT.